This is a list of T cell receptor beta chains from one sample in a study of T cell responses to AZD1222 COVID-19 vaccine. Produced via immunoSEQ multiplex PCR; TCRdb's table is partial and in-frame only. The sample has approximately 140,000 clones, 92% seen once. Specimen: peripheral blood, collected 28 days after the second AZD1222 dose. All receptors come from an adult who received the AZD1222 COVID-19 vaccine. Each CDR3 is given with its conserved first and last residue. D genes are given only for firm matches. The listing skips clone size in some rows; elsewhere it reads once, few, many or a size class.

TRBJ1-2 TRBV7-3 . . CASSNNNYGYTF
TRBJ2-3 TRBV4-1 . . CASSHLLGSPTDTQYF
TRBJ1-1 TRBV12-3/TRBV12-4 . . CASSRGRQAFF
TRBJ1-6 TRBV28 . few CASSLGREVSPLHF
TRBJ1-2 TRBV4-1 . . CASSPRDRMNIIYGYTF
TRBJ2-2 TRBV6-5 . . CASRSGNTGELFF
TRBJ1-4 TRBV7-9 . once CASRREGGEKLFF
TRBJ1-2 TRBV9 TRBD1 . CASRQGEGYGYTF
TRBJ2-4 TRBV19 . once CASSIGANLAKNIQYF
TRBJ1-2 TRBV2 . . CASPTGTLYGYTF
TRBJ1-2 TRBV27 . . CASSSGPNGYTF
TRBJ1-2 TRBV10-2 . . CASSESRRNGYTF
TRBJ1-4 TRBV4-2 TRBD1 . CASSHGTGVANEKLFF
TRBJ1-1 TRBV4-3 . . CASSQGHMNTEAFF
TRBJ2-2 TRBV7-9 TRBD2 . CASSLGLAERTGELFF
TRBJ2-7 TRBV30 TRBD2 . CAWSVPIGRAHEQYF
TRBJ2-5 TRBV15 TRBD2 . CATSRDVLAGESGETQYF
TRBJ2-1 TRBV6-1 TRBD2 . CASSEPVGLAGNEQFF
TRBJ1-2 TRBV11-2 . . CASSPSFGAGGYTF
TRBJ2-5 TRBV5-1 . . CASQIQETQYF
TRBJ2-1 TRBV7-2 TRBD2 . CASSSSGTSGAEQFF
TRBJ2-3 TRBV5-1 . once CASSLSGAGGDTQYF
TRBJ2-7 TRBV14 TRBD2 . CASSTLAGGFEEQYF
TRBJ2-7 TRBV28 . . CASSLGGQGQFPYEQYF
TRBJ2-3 TRBV5-4 TRBD2 . CASSTDSGSLDTQYF
TRBJ1-1 TRBV11-1 . . CASSINRANTEAFF